This T cell receptor beta chain was captured by sequencing in a study of tumor-infiltrating lymphocytes in localized non-small cell lung cancer. Study background: Some samples were collected after neoadjuvant chemotherapy; smokers, never-smokers and several histologies were included.

General study results and limits: Recurrence-free survival showed no association with tumor T-cell fraction. Different pieces of the same tissue were used for each assay. Higher tumor T cell infiltration than in uninvolved lung was supported by TCRbeta sequencing.

The junction had 5 bases not matched to a gene; V was cut back by 4 bases and J by 3 bases. This CDR3 contains 15 residues. CDR1 and CDR2 (germline): MDHEN, SYDVKM. TCRdb's copy holds only in-frame clones and misses some; the assay was immunoSEQ multiplex PCR. In the table there are over 12,000 clones, roughly four fifths of which are singletons. On this clone: No antigen is known for it.

V usage is TRBV28 and J usage is TRBJ1-5; 8 bases agree with TRBD1. Sequencing input: lung tumor tissue. This receptor was identified in a human donor with non-small cell lung cancer. The CDR3 nucleotides read TGTGCCAGCAGTTCCGTGGGACAGGCCAATCAGCCCCAGCATTTT. It specifies CASSSVGQANQPQHF.